This is a list of T cell receptor beta chains from one sample in a study of control samples from healthy donors and cancer patients. Here immunoSEQ multiplex PCR was the method, and the copy in TCRdb shows in-frame clones only, minus some. The table includes 55,000 to 85,000 clones, 70% to 90% detected once. What was sequenced was PBMCs. The receptors shown here come from a woman in her 50s with head and neck cancer. CDR3s include the opening cysteine and the closing phenylalanine or tryptophan.

v_call	j_call	cdr3_aa
TRBV24-1	TRBJ2-3	CATSVLSTDTQYF
TRBV5-1	TRBJ2-7	CASSLDGTGRYEQYF
TRBV5-4	TRBJ2-2	CASSLDRAFAGELFF
TRBV7-8	TRBJ1-1	CASSLTAQGRNTEAFF
TRBV7-6	TRBJ2-1	CASSSPTGGEGNEQFF
TRBV10-3	TRBJ2-3	CAISVRERTSTDTQYF
TRBV7-6	TRBJ1-4	CASSLGQGNEKLFF
TRBV5-1	TRBJ1-1	CASSLLTGNTEAFF
TRBV7-2	TRBJ2-7	CASSYARAVSYEQYF
TRBV4-3	TRBJ2-1	CASSQGEDSYNEQFF
TRBV7-2	TRBJ1-5	CASSFTGLSNQPQHF
TRBV3-1/TRBV3-2	TRBJ2-5	CASSQTAVHQETQYF
TRBV19	TRBJ1-1	CASIEVMNTEAFF
TRBV6-5	TRBJ2-1	CASSYSGGRSVDEQFF
TRBV6-5	TRBJ1-2	CASSLHRGLGGYTF
TRBV6-4	TRBJ2-6	CASTSQPGANVLTF
TRBV10-3	TRBJ1-2	CAIDLSGKGYGYTF
TRBV19	TRBJ1-5	CASSTPGQGTQPQHF
TRBV5-1	TRBJ2-7	CASSPDLRSVYEQYF
TRBV13	TRBJ2-1	CASSSGGRFFNEQFF
TRBV2	TRBJ2-5	CASNRDQQETQYF
TRBV25-1	TRBJ1-3	CASSAGVGTIYF
TRBV24-1	TRBJ2-5	CATSDQRLAERETQYF
TRBV5-1	TRBJ1-1	CASSGGRGNTEAFF
TRBV28	TRBJ1-1	CASSFEFEANTEAFF
TRBV19	TRBJ2-5	CASSITGTGEETQYF
TRBV3-1/TRBV3-2	TRBJ1-1	CASSSIDTEAFF
TRBV11-2	TRBJ2-7	CASSVDRGFSIAYEQYF
TRBV28	TRBJ2-7	CASRTGTDIYEQYF
TRBV6-4	TRBJ2-4	CASSGGAFEAKNIQYF
TRBV29-1	TRBJ2-7	CSGAVARGPTYEQYF
TRBV5-4	TRBJ2-3	CASSSLAADTQYF
TRBV3-1/TRBV3-2	TRBJ2-2	CASSQGAGNIGELFF
TRBV6-1	TRBJ2-7	CASSGAPGQGDPYEQYF
TRBV2	TRBJ2-3	CASSDSQRGATDTQYF
TRBV19	TRBJ1-6	CASSTKGGPGHSPPLHF
TRBV5-1	TRBJ2-3	CASRPPGLAGPFTDTQYF
TRBV20-1	TRBJ2-1	CSASGLAIINEQFF
TRBV30	TRBJ2-4	CAWKPGGRGIQYF
TRBV7-9	TRBJ1-2	CASSLGQGVEYGYTF
TRBV12-3/TRBV12-4	TRBJ1-1	CASRGDGYTEAFF
TRBV5-1	TRBJ1-1	CASSLARGRTEAFF
TRBV3-1/TRBV3-2	TRBJ2-3	CASSHLGTSGGLYVDTQYF
TRBV24-1	TRBJ1-2	CATSGPLDSSYTF
TRBV9	TRBJ1-3	CASSVVGGNTIYF
TRBV6-1	TRBJ1-2	CASSEAGTGAYGYTF
TRBV4-3	TRBJ2-7	CASSQVGAGSYEQYF
TRBV27	TRBJ1-5	CASSLKDVSEPQHF
TRBV5-1	TRBJ1-1	CASSPRIGGNTEAFF
TRBV19	TRBJ1-3	CASSITQLTGNTIYF
TRBV7-2	TRBJ2-5	CASSLGVGTGQETQYF
TRBV7-3	TRBJ2-1	CASSSLTGTSGVHNNEQFF